The present TCR beta chain was sequenced within a study of cytomegalovirus exposure and HLA in healthy donors. Findings and limits, study-wide: A link between a missense DCLRE1C variant and TCR beta V- and J-gene trimming emerged from a later analysis.

60 Vbeta and 13 Jbeta primers were used in PCR. Produced via immunoSEQ multiplex PCR; TCRdb's table is partial and in-frame only. The sample records over 95,000 clones, over 65% being singletons. Every donor was a healthy person donating bone marrow. A remark on this clone: Its cognate antigen is unknown.

The receptor was derived from a man aged 40-50 years in good health and CMV-seronegative. The sequencing input was PBMCs.

The CDR3 loop reads CASSPLAEIRDEQYF. Here the CDR3 DNA reads TGTGCCAGCAGTCCCCTAGCGGAAATTAGGGACGAGCAGTACTTC. This sequence joins TRBV28 and TRBJ2-7, with 7 bases identical to TRBD2. Per the germline V gene, CDR1 is MDHEN and CDR2 is SYDVKM. The V segment lost 5 bases and the J segment 5 bases; nucleotides outside the gene matches: 12. The CDR3 extends over 15 amino acids.